Sequencing of this TCR beta chain was carried out in a study of T cell clones after liver transplantation. In the study overall: TCRbeta sequencing after a pre-transplant mixed lymphocyte reaction identified graft-donor-reactive clones, later tracked in post-transplant blood. Blood was drawn pre-transplant, before withdrawal, and after full or failed withdrawal.

Regarding the study as a whole: A larger donor-reactive than third-party decline suggested partial antigen-specific deletion. The donor-reactive repertoire was only partly measurable in a couple of subjects, lacking donor cells.

TCRdb keeps only in-frame clones here, not all; method: immunoSEQ multiplex PCR. This table has more than 65,000 clones, roughly 80% appearing once. Notes on this clone: The antigen is unknown.

Germline V lookup: CDR1 GTSNPN, CDR2 SVGIG (reference sequence). J was trimmed by 1 base and V by 7 bases; bases with no gene match: 9. The CDR3 length is 15 residues. This TCR was sampled from a human patient who received a liver transplant. Some of these T cells may belong to the graft donor. The sample in question was CD4+ T cells from blood, obtained 12 months after liver transplant. The V call is TRBV30, the J call TRBJ2-2; 7 positions agree with TRBD2. CDR3 protein: CASERREKNTGELFF. The CDR3 nucleotides read TGTGCCTCAGAACGGCGGGAGAAGAACACCGGGGAGCTGTTTTTT.